The clone carrying this T cell receptor (beta chain) appeared a few times. The length of the CDR3 is 16 residues. V lost 4 bases and J lost 5, with 19 bases in between. Germline lookup yields CDR1 SGHDN and CDR2 FVKESK. The data were taken from a study of T-cell reconstitution after alpha-beta-depleted transplantation in children. Molecular barcoding with unique molecular identifiers was used for the TCRbeta library. From the PCR reads, TCRdb called clonotypes with MiXCR, one entry per CDR3 protein. The sample lists under 350,000 distinct CDR3 sequences; almost 10% were seen once. The sample here was PBMCs from the stem cell graft donor, taken from the stem cell graft. This clonotype was sampled from a human donor who donated a stem cell graft to a child with SCID. The chain has TRBV14 and TRBJ2-3, with D possibly TRBD1 on 6 matching bases. The CDR3 coding sequence is TGTGCCAGCAGCCCCCCACGCGCCCAGGGGAGAGATACGCAGTATTTT. Translated, it gives CASSPPRAQGRDTQYF.